This is a list of T cell receptor beta chains from one sample in a study of neurological immune-mediated disorders. TCRdb analysed the 5' RACE reads with MiXCR anew, one entry per CDR3 protein. Among 84,000 or so distinct CDR3 sequences listed, around 10% were seen once. The sequenced sample consisted of PBMCs. These TCRs come from a middle-aged man in good health. Both conserved end residues are trimmed from each CDR3.

v_call: TRBV15; j_call: TRBJ2-2; cdr3_aa: ATSRDRDRGRIVTGELF
v_call: TRBV27; j_call: TRBJ2-1; cdr3_aa: ASSLQGTAIGQF
v_call: TRBV5-6; j_call: TRBJ1-2; cdr3_aa: ASSAPTQGYYGYT
v_call: TRBV6-2/TRBV6-3; j_call: TRBJ2-5; cdr3_aa: ASSSGTGGVETQY
v_call: TRBV5-1; j_call: TRBJ2-7; cdr3_aa: ASSSGWIAEEEQY
v_call: TRBV29-1; j_call: TRBJ2-3; cdr3_aa: SVEGPDRDTQY
v_call: TRBV7-2; j_call: TRBJ1-1; cdr3_aa: ASSRGVTEAF
v_call: TRBV18; j_call: TRBJ2-5; cdr3_aa: ASSPGTQETQY
v_call: TRBV11-1; j_call: TRBJ2-7; cdr3_aa: ASSLTPVGSYEQY
v_call: TRBV7-3; j_call: TRBJ2-3; cdr3_aa: ASSSAGGTDTQY
v_call: TRBV24-1; j_call: TRBJ2-7; cdr3_aa: ATSDRAGEQY
v_call: TRBV18; j_call: TRBJ2-5; cdr3_aa: ASSWGPRRDQETQY
v_call: TRBV9; j_call: TRBJ2-3; cdr3_aa: ASSVSWAGDTQY
v_call: TRBV20-1; j_call: TRBJ2-1; cdr3_aa: SAPIGTLSRNEQF
v_call: TRBV12-3/TRBV12-4; j_call: TRBJ1-2; cdr3_aa: ASSVSRPGDYGYT
v_call: TRBV10-3; j_call: TRBJ2-3; cdr3_aa: AISLAGATDTQY
v_call: TRBV5-1; j_call: TRBJ2-2; cdr3_aa: ASSLEGQGAVGELF
v_call: TRBV7-6; j_call: TRBJ2-7; cdr3_aa: ASSSAGVYEQY
v_call: TRBV27; j_call: TRBJ2-7; cdr3_aa: ASSLSSTGGLDEQY
v_call: TRBV9; j_call: TRBJ2-7; cdr3_aa: ASSVARGSEQY
v_call: TRBV20-1; j_call: TRBJ2-7; cdr3_aa: SAVTPTYEQY
v_call: TRBV7-2; j_call: TRBJ1-1; cdr3_aa: ASSFKDSNTEAF
v_call: TRBV5-1; j_call: TRBJ1-4; cdr3_aa: ASSVAGGAGGKEKLF
v_call: TRBV20-1; j_call: TRBJ2-7; cdr3_aa: SGGGPKGYEQY
v_call: TRBV3-1; j_call: TRBJ2-1; cdr3_aa: ASSPRDRALDEQF
v_call: TRBV20-1; j_call: TRBJ2-1; cdr3_aa: SARRAGTGGNYNEQF
v_call: TRBV12-3/TRBV12-4; j_call: TRBJ2-3; cdr3_aa: ASSWDRATDTQY